This T cell receptor (beta chain) was captured by sequencing in a study of blood T cell repertoires in COVID-19. About the research overall: In each case, the material was cDNA or gDNA derived from T cells, B-cell-depleted T cells, or PBMCs.

Recruits, aged roughly 18 to 89 years, lived in some 25 US areas. Donors in Cohort 3 who had recovered were those with two negative PCRs, healthcare professional clearance, or resolution of their symptoms. The germline CDR1 and CDR2 sequences are SGHDN and FVKESK. V was trimmed by 4 bases and J by 4 bases, leaving 16 bases between them. The CDR3 is made up of 15 amino acids. Profiled with immunoSEQ multiplex PCR; TCRdb holds only in-frame clones, not every one. This table has 150,000 to 200,000 clones, approximately 78% appearing once. The specimen was PBMCs or T cells enriched from blood (not recorded which). The receptor was derived from a woman aged 50 to 65 who had recovered from COVID-19. This chain links TRBV14 with TRBJ1-2; D may be TRBD1 (5 bases). The CDR3 spells CASSPRGTQLYGYTF. The CDR3 DNA reads TGTGCCAGCAGCCCTCGCGGGACCCAACTCTATGGCTACACCTTC.